This TCR beta chain comes out of a study of cytomegalovirus exposure and HLA in healthy donors. Study-wide points: The TCR clusters that emerged in the first cohort tended, a later analysis found, to co-occur in the approximately 130 validation repertoires. Listed as cytomegalovirus-associated were 150 to 200 TCR beta chains.

V was trimmed by 4 bases and J by 2 bases, leaving 12 bases between them. Germline V gene sequence: CDR1 MNHEY, CDR2 SMNVEV (reference sequence). The CDR3 runs 14 residues. For this clone: Its antigen is still unknown.

The table came from immunoSEQ multiplex PCR; TCRdb's copy has only in-frame clones and leaves some out. The sample shows 200,000 or so clones, just over 85% of them seen only once. The sequencing sample was made of PBMCs. The chain recombines TRBV27 with TRBJ2-7; a weak D match, TRBD2 (5 bases). This receptor was identified in a young woman in good health and CMV-seronegative. This CDR3 is CASSSELGAYEQYF. In DNA, the CDR3 is TGTGCCAGCAGTTCAGAGCTCGGGGCCTACGAGCAGTACTTC.